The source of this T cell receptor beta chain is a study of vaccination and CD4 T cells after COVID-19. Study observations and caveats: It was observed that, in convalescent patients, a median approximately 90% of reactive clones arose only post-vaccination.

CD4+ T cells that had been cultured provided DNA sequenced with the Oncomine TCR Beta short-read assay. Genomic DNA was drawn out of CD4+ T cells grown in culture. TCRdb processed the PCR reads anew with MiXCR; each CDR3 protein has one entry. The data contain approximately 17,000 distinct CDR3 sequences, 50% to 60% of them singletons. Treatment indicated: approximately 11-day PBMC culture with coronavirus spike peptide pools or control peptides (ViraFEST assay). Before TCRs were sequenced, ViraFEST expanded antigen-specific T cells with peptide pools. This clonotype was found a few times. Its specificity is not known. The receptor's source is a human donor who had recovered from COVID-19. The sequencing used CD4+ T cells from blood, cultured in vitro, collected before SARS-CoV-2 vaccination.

The CDR3 here is CSQRQGAPYEQYF. DNA for the CDR3: TGCAGTCAAAGACAGGGGGCGCCTTACGAGCAGTACTTC. V usage is TRBV20-1 and J usage is TRBJ2-7; TRBD1 agrees at 10 bases. The CDR3 length is 13 residues. CDR1 is DFQATT, CDR2 SNEGSKA, per germline (reference sequence). With V trimmed by 8 bases and J by 4 bases, 8 bases remained unmatched.